These T cell receptor beta chains were read from a single sample in a study of blood T cell repertoires in COVID-19. The assay was immunoSEQ multiplex PCR, and TCRdb's table has in-frame clones only and misses some. Here the sample spans a few hundred thousand clones, roughly 86% being singletons. Material: PBMCs or T cells enriched from blood (not recorded which). These receptor sequences come from a man between 35 and 55 years old in a cohort exposed to, infected with or recovered from COVID-19 (not recorded which). The CDR3 runs from the conserved cysteine through the conserved F or W. A D gene is named only where the DNA matches it firmly. The size of a clone is reported for some rows only, either as once, few or many, or as a class for expanded clones.

j_call: TRBJ2-7
v_call: TRBV11-2
clone_size: few
d_call: TRBD2
cdr3_nt: TGTGCCAGCAGCTTATTTGGGGGGGGCTACGAGCAGTACTTC
cdr3_aa: CASSLFGGGYEQYF

j_call: TRBJ2-2
v_call: TRBV6-4
clone_size: -
d_call: -
cdr3_nt: TGTGCCAGCAGTGACTCCCCTGACAGTGCCGCCGGGGAGCTGTTTTTT
cdr3_aa: CASSDSPDSAAGELFF

j_call: TRBJ1-2
v_call: TRBV7-2
clone_size: -
d_call: -
cdr3_nt: TGTGCCAGCAGCCCACCCGCACAGGGATTCGCCTATGGCTACACCTTC
cdr3_aa: CASSPPAQGFAYGYTF

j_call: TRBJ2-3
v_call: TRBV5-1
clone_size: -
d_call: -
cdr3_nt: TGCGCCAGCAGCCCACGACTAGTCACAGATACGCAGTATTTT
cdr3_aa: CASSPRLVTDTQYF

j_call: TRBJ1-2
v_call: TRBV19
clone_size: -
d_call: -
cdr3_nt: TGTGCCAGTAGTATAGCAGGGGATCTCTATGGCTACACCTTC
cdr3_aa: CASSIAGDLYGYTF

j_call: TRBJ2-5
v_call: TRBV9
clone_size: -
d_call: -
cdr3_nt: TGTGCCAGCAGCGTAGGGGCCGCAGCGGGCGGATCAGAGACCCAGTACTTC
cdr3_aa: CASSVGAAAGGSETQYF

j_call: TRBJ1-5
v_call: TRBV27
clone_size: once
d_call: TRBD1
cdr3_nt: TGTGCCAGCAGTTCGAACCGACAGGGTGGCAATCAGCCCCAGCATTTT
cdr3_aa: CASSSNRQGGNQPQHF

j_call: TRBJ1-1
v_call: TRBV5-1
clone_size: -
d_call: -
cdr3_nt: TGCGCCAGCAGCTCCTACGGTTCTAACACTGAAGCTTTCTTT
cdr3_aa: CASSSYGSNTEAFF

j_call: TRBJ2-6
v_call: TRBV15
clone_size: -
d_call: -
cdr3_nt: TGTGCCACCAGCAGAGATCGCAGTGGGGCCAACGTCCTGACTTTC
cdr3_aa: CATSRDRSGANVLTF

j_call: TRBJ2-7
v_call: TRBV11-2
clone_size: -
d_call: TRBD1
cdr3_nt: TGTGCCAGCACAGGATCCGGGACAGGGGTTTCCGAGCAGTACTTC
cdr3_aa: CASTGSGTGVSEQYF

j_call: TRBJ2-1
v_call: TRBV10-3
clone_size: -
d_call: TRBD2
cdr3_nt: TGTGCCATCAGTGACCCGACTAGCGCCGGAGCCATCTATGAGCAGTTCTTC
cdr3_aa: CAISDPTSAGAIYEQFF

j_call: TRBJ2-7
v_call: TRBV20-1
clone_size: -
d_call: TRBD2
cdr3_nt: TGCAGTGCTAGTACTAGCGGGGCCCGGAGCTCCTACGAGCAGTACTTC
cdr3_aa: CSASTSGARSSYEQYF

j_call: TRBJ1-2
v_call: TRBV12-5
clone_size: -
d_call: -
cdr3_nt: TGTGCTAGTGGTTTGGTAGTGGGAGGGCGGGACTATGGCTACACCTTC
cdr3_aa: CASGLVVGGRDYGYTF